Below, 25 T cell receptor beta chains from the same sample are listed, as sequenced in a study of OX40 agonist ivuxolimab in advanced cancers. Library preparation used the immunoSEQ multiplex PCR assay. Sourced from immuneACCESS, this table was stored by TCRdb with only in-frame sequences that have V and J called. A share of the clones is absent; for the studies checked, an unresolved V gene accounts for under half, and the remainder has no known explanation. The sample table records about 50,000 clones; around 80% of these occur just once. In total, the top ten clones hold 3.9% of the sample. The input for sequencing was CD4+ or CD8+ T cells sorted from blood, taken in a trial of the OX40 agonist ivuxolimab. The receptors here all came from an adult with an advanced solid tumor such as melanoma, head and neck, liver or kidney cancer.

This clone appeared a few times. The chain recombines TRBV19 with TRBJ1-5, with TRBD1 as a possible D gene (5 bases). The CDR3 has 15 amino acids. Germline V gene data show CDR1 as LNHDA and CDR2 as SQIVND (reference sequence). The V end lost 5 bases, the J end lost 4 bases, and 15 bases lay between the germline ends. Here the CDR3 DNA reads TGTGCCAGTAGTCCTTGGCAGGGCCCGAATCAGCCCCAGCATTTT. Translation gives CASSPWQGPNQPQHF.

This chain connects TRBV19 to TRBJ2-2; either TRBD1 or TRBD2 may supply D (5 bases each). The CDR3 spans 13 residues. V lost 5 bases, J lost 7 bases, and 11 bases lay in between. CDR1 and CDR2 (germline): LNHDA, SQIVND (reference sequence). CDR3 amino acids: CASSWQGDGELFF. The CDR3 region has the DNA TGTGCCAGTAGTTGGCAGGGAGACGGGGAGCTGTTTTTT.

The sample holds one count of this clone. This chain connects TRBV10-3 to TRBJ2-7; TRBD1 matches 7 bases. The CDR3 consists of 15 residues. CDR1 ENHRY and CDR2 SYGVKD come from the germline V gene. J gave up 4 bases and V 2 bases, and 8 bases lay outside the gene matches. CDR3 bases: TGTGCCATCAGTGAGCCCCCCGGGACAGCTTACGAGCAGTACTTC. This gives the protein CAISEPPGTAYEQYF.

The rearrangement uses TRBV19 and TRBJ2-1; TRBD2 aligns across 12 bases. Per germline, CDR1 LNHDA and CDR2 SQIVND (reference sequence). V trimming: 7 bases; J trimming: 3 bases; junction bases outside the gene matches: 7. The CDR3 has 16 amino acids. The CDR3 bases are TGTGCCAGTACCGCGACTAGCGGGAGACACTACAATGAGCAGTTCTTC. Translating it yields CASTATSGRHYNEQFF. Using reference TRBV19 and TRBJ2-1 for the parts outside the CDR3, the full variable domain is DGGITQSPKYLFRKEGQNVTLSCEQNLNHDAMYWYRQDPGQGLRLIYYSQIVNDFQKGDIAEGYSVSREKKESFPLTVTSAQKNPTAFYLCASTATSGRHYNEQFFGPGTRLTVL.

The CDR3 DNA reads TGCAGCGTTGACGTGTTCGGGACAGGGAGAGAAAAACTGTTTTTT. Protein sequence: CSVDVFGTGREKLFF. V gene TRBV29-1 combines with J gene TRBJ1-4, with 9 bases fitting TRBD1. CDR3 size: 15 residues. V lost 3 bases and J lost 8; bases outside the gene matches: 10. The germline V gene has CDR1 SQVTM and CDR2 ANQGSEA.

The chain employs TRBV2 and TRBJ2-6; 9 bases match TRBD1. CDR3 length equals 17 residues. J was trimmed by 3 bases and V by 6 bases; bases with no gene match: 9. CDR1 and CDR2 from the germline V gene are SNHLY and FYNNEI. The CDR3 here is CASRTTGGLGGANVLTF. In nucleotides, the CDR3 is TGTGCCAGCAGGACGACAGGGGGGCTTGGTGGGGCCAACGTCCTGACTTTC.

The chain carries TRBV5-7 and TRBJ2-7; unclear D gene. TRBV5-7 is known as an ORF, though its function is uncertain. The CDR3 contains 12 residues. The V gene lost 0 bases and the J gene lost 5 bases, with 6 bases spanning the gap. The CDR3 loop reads CASSLVGDEQYF. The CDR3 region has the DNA TGTGCCAGCAGCTTGGTGGGTGACGAGCAGTACTTC.

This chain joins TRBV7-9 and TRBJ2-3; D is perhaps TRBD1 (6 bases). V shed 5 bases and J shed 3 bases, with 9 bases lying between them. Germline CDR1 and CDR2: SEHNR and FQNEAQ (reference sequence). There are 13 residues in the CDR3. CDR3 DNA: TGTGCCAGCAGCCCACAGGGAACAGATACGCAGTATTTT. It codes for CASSPQGTDTQYF.

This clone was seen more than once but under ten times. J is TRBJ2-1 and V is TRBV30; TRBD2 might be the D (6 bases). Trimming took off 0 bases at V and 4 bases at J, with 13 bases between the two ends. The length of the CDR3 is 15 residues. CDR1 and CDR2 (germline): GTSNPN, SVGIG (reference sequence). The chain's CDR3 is CAWSVQAGPYNEQFF. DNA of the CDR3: TGTGCCTGGAGTGTACAAGCGGGCCCGTACAATGAGCAGTTCTTC.

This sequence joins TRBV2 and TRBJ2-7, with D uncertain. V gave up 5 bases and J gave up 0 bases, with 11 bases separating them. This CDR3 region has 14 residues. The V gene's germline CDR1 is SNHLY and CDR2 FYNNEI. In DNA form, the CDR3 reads TGTGCCAGCAGTCCCCTCCAGAGCTCCTACGAGCAGTACTTC. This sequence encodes CASSPLQSSYEQYF.

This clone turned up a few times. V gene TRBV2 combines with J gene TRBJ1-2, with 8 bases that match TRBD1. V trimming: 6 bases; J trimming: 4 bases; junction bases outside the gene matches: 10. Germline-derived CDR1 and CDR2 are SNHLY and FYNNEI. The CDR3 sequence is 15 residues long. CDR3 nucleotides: TGTGCCAGCAGGGTCCGGCAGGGGGCGAGCTATGGCTACACCTTC. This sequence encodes CASRVRQGASYGYTF.

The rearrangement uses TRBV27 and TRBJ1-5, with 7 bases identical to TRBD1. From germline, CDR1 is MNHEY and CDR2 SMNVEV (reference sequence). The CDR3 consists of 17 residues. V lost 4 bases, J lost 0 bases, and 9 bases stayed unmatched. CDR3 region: CASSSGQGVYSNQPQHF. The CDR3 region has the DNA TGTGCCAGCAGTTCGGGGCAGGGGGTATATAGCAATCAGCCCCAGCATTTT.

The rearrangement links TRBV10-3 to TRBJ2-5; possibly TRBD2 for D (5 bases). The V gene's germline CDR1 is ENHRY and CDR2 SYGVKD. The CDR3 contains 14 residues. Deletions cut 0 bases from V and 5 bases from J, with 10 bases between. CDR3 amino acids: CAISESTGGETQYF. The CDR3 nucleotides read TGTGCCATCAGTGAGTCGACGGGCGGGGAGACCCAGTACTTC.

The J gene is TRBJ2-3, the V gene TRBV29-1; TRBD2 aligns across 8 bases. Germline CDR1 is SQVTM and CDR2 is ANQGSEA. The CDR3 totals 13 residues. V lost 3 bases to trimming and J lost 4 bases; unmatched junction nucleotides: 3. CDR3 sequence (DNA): TGCAGCGTTGACGGGGGGGCAGCAGATACGCAGTATTTT. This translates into CSVDGGAADTQYF.

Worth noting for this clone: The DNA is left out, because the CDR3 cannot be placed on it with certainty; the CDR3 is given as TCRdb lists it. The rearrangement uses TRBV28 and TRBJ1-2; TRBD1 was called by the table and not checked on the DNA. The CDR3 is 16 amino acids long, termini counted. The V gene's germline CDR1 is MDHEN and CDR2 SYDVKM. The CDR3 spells CASSSSTGIGVYGYTF.

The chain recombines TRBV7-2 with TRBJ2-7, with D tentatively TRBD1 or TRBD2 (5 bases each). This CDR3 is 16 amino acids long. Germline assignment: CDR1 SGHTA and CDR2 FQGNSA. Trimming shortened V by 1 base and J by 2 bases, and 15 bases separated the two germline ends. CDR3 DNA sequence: TGTGCCAGCAGCTTAGTGGGGGTCCGAACCCCCTACGAGCAGTACTTC. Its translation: CASSLVGVRTPYEQYF.

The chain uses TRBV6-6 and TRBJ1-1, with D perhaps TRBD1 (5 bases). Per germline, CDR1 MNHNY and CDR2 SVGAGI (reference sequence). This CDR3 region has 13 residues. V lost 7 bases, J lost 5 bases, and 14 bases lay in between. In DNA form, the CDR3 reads TGTGCCAGCATCCGTGCGGGGCTTACTGAAGCTTTCTTT. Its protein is CASIRAGLTEAFF.

The CDR3 loop is CASSIDRDTKNIQYF. DNA of the CDR3: TGTGCCAGTAGTATAGATCGGGACACCAAAAACATTCAGTACTTC. The rearrangement joins TRBV19 to TRBJ2-4, with a tentative D call TRBD1 (6 bases). The CDR3 has 15 amino acids. Trimming cost V 0 bases and J 2 bases, with 8 bases left between them. Germline V gives CDR1 LNHDA, CDR2 SQIVND (reference sequence).

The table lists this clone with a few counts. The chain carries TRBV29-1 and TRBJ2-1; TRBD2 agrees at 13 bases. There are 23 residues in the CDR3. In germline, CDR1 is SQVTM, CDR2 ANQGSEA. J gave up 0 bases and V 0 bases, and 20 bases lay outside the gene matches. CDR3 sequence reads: CSVEDQLGTSGNNRISSYNEQFF. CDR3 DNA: TGCAGCGTTGAAGATCAGTTGGGGACTAGCGGGAACAATAGAATTAGCTCCTACAATGAGCAGTTCTTC.

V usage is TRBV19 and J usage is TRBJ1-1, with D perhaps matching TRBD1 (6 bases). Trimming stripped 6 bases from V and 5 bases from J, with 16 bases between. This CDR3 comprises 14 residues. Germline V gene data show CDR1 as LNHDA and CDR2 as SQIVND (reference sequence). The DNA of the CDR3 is TGTGCCAGTAGGAACACAGGGTTAGCAACTGAAGCTTTCTTT. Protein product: CASRNTGLATEAFF.

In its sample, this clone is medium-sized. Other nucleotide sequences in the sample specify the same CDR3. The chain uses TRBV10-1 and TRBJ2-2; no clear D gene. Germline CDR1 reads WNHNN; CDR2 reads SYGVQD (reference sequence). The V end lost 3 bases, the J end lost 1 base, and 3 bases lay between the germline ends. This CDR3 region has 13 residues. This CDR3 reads CASSDGNTGELFF. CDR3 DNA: TGCGCCAGCAGTGACGGGAACACCGGGGAGCTGTTTTTT.

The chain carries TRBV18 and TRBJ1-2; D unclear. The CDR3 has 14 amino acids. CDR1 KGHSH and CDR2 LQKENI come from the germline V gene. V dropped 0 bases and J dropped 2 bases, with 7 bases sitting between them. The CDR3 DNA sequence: TGTGCCAGCTCACCACCAGTTCTCAACTATGGCTACACCTTC. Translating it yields CASSPPVLNYGYTF.

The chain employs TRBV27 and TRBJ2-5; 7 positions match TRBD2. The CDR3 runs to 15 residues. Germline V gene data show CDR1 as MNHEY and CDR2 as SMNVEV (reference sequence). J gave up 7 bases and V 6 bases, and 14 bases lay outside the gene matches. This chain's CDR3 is CASRLRDPGRGTQYF. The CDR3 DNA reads TGTGCCAGCAGACTCCGGGACCCAGGGAGGGGGACCCAGTACTTC.

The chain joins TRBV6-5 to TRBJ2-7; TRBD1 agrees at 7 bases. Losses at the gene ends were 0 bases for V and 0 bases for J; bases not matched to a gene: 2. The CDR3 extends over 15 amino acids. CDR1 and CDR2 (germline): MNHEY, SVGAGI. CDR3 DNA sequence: TGTGCCAGCAGTTACTCAAGGGACAGCTCCTACGAGCAGTACTTC. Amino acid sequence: CASSYSRDSSYEQYF.

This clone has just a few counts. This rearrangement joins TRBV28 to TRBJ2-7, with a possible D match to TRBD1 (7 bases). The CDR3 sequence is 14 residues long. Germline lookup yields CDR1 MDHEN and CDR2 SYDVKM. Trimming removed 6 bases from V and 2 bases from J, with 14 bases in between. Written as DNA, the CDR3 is TGTGCCAGCAGCCCGGCGGGACAGACCTACGAGCAGTACTTC. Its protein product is CASSPAGQTYEQYF.